This entry describes one T cell receptor (beta chain). The table came from immunoSEQ multiplex PCR; TCRdb's copy has only in-frame clones and leaves some out. The sample records around 97,000 clones, around 90% being singletons. This record comes from a study of blood T cell repertoires in COVID-19. Background on the study: Researchers got acute and convalescent COVID-19 samples from the United States, Italy and Spain.

This CDR3 comprises 17 residues. The V gene end was trimmed by 6 bases and the J gene end by 8 bases; junction bases not matched to a gene: 18. Germline loops: CDR1 MNHEY, CDR2 SVGEGT. The sample was peripheral blood. This clonotype was sampled from a woman aged 60 to 75 with acute or convalescent COVID-19. The chain recombines TRBV6-2 or TRBV6-3 with TRBJ2-5; 10 bases are shared with TRBD2. CDR3 DNA: TGTGCCAGCAGCCTCAGGCGGCTAGCGGGGGTTAGTGGAACCCAGTACTTC. This translates into CASSLRRLAGVSGTQYF.